Listed below are T cell receptor beta chains from one sample, sequenced in a study of technical replicates of blood from a few donors. Libraries were prepared by immunoSEQ multiplex PCR; TCRdb keeps only in-frame clonotypes and omits some of them. The data hold 80,000 or so clones, with 95% to 98% observed a single time. Input material: T cells isolated from PBMCs. The source of these receptors is a human donor in good health. CDR3s include the opening cysteine and the closing phenylalanine or tryptophan. The order of the fields is CDR3 DNA, CDR3 protein, D gene, J gene, clone size, V gene. D genes are given only for firm matches. A clone size is listed for some rows: how often the clone was seen (once, few, many), or a class if it is expanded.

CDR3 DNA: TGCGCCAGCAGCACCGGGACAGGGGTTAGAGGTGAAAAACTGTTTTTT; CDR3 protein: CASSTGTGVRGEKLFF; D gene: TRBD1; J gene: TRBJ1-4; clone size: .; V gene: TRBV5-1
CDR3 DNA: TGTGCCAGCAGTTTCGTTCCGGGAAGCTCCTATAATTCACCCCTCCACTTT; CDR3 protein: CASSFVPGSSYNSPLHF; D gene: .; J gene: TRBJ1-6; clone size: .; V gene: TRBV5-4
CDR3 DNA: TGCGCCAGCAGCTCCGGGACAGGGGTTTATATAGATACGCAGTATTTT; CDR3 protein: CASSSGTGVYIDTQYF; D gene: TRBD1; J gene: TRBJ2-3; clone size: .; V gene: TRBV5-1
CDR3 DNA: TGTGCTAGTGGTTCGTCGACAGGGGGCGCCTACAATGAGCAGTTCTTC; CDR3 protein: CASGSSTGGAYNEQFF; D gene: TRBD1; J gene: TRBJ2-1; clone size: .; V gene: TRBV12-5
CDR3 DNA: TGTGCCAGCAGTGAACATAGAAATTCACCCCTCCACTTT; CDR3 protein: CASSEHRNSPLHF; D gene: .; J gene: TRBJ1-6; clone size: .; V gene: TRBV6-1
CDR3 DNA: TGTGCCACCAGAAGGGCTAGCGAGACCGGGGAGCTGTTTTTT; CDR3 protein: CATRRASETGELFF; D gene: .; J gene: TRBJ2-2; clone size: .; V gene: TRBV15
CDR3 DNA: TGCGCCAGCAGCTTGGCGGGGGGCGTTCAAGAGACCCAGTACTTC; CDR3 protein: CASSLAGGVQETQYF; D gene: .; J gene: TRBJ2-5; clone size: .; V gene: TRBV5-1
CDR3 DNA: TGTGCCAGCAGTTTGCGGGTCGCGGGGCTAAACGAGCAGTACTTC; CDR3 protein: CASSLRVAGLNEQYF; D gene: .; J gene: TRBJ2-7; clone size: .; V gene: TRBV28
CDR3 DNA: TGTGCCAGCAGCCCCCGACAGTCAGACACTGAAGCTTTCTTT; CDR3 protein: CASSPRQSDTEAFF; D gene: .; J gene: TRBJ1-1; clone size: .; V gene: TRBV7-8
CDR3 DNA: TGTGCCAGCGGCGGGAGGCGGGGGAATGAGCAGTTCTTC; CDR3 protein: CASGGRRGNEQFF; D gene: TRBD2; J gene: TRBJ2-1; clone size: once; V gene: TRBV6-5